Sequencing of this T cell receptor (beta chain) was carried out in a study of T cell responses to AZD1222 COVID-19 vaccine. Study-level findings and limits: Repertoire sampling happened only post peak T cell response. Mostly white British, mostly female donors; authors suggested clonal diversity may be underestimated.

Only in-frame clones appear in the TCRdb table, and some are missing; sequencing was by immunoSEQ multiplex PCR. Of roughly 90,000 clones in the sample, 65% to 90% are singletons; the top ten hold roughly 6.3%. Regarding this clone: Antigen unknown.

This CDR3 spans 18 amino acids. From germline, CDR1 is MNHEY and CDR2 SVGEGT. V was cut by 0 bases and J by 0 bases, with 14 bases left in between. The rearrangement uses TRBV6-2 or TRBV6-3 and TRBJ1-4; a possible D gene is TRBD1 (5 bases). The starting material was peripheral blood, obtained on day 0 of AZD1222 vaccination. This clonotype originated in an adult in good health. The CDR3 DNA is TGTGCCAGCAGTTACTCGCCCCCTGGGGGAGCAACTAATGAAAAACTGTTTTTT. The encoded protein is CASSYSPPGGATNEKLFF.